This T cell receptor beta chain is drawn from a study of Ad26.COV2.S vaccination and SARS-CoV-2 variants (dated by TCRdb to the early 2020s). Turning to the overall study: TCRbeta repertoire sequencing served as the tool for gauging how specific and how broad the SARS-CoV-2-reactive T cell receptors were following Ad26.COV2.S vaccination. A total of approximately 30 samples were included in the TCR-sequenced set, comprising around 19 Ad26.COV2.S vaccine recipients, 5 placebo recipients and 8 SARS-CoV-2 convalescent individuals. Broader findings and caveats from the paper: After vaccination, substantial breadth of spike-specific CD8+ and CD4+ T cell responses was reported. The authors noted that total T cell responses may have been underestimated by the TCR breadth and depth analyses. Non-spike TCR breadth was comparable between vaccine and placebo recipients, consistent with the vaccine containing only spike. Ad26.COV2.S recipients had higher spike-specific TCR breadth than placebo recipients (P = 0.0014).

TCRbeta CDR3 regions were sequenced with the immunoSEQ Assay. After extraction, genomic DNA underwent amplification by bias-controlled multiplex PCR, followed by high-throughput sequencing. The authors' analysis ran thus. To quantify the absolute abundance of every unique TCRbeta CDR3 region, sequences were collapsed and filtered. T cell fraction was estimated by normalizing TCRbeta template counts to usable DNA, which was measured by amplifying reference genes present in all nucleated cells. Repertoire TCRs were annotated as SARS-CoV-2-specific by exact matching of V gene, CDR3 amino acid sequence and J gene to a known reactive TCR set. MIRA supplied the reference SARS-CoV-2 TCR set, which was filtered for enrichment in COVID-19-positive ImmuneCODE repertoires so that public or cross-reactive TCRs were removed. Using the MIRA antigens, annotated TCRs were further analysed by specific ORF or by position within an ORF. Depth was the summed frequency of annotated unique rearrangements, while breadth was defined as annotated unique rearrangements over total unique productive rearrangements. TCR breadth was compared between groups using two-sided Wilcoxon rank-sum tests. TCRdb provides this immuneACCESS table in a form limited to in-frame rearrangements. Some clones are lacking; in checked studies, under half of them reflect an unresolved V gene, and why the rest are absent is not known. V and J calls plus clone size are reproduced from that table; the DNA served to infer D and trimming. In this sample the table shows more than 150,000 clones, around 90% of which occur a single time. The biggest ten clones account for 5.9% of the sample.

About this clone itself: Its antigen specificity is not known. No much larger clone exists at a distance of one base, and base qualities are not known.

Explained via the paper, the time point label denotes: individuals recovered from natural SARS-CoV-2 infection. Via the germline V gene (reference sequence), CDR1 is GTSNPN and CDR2 SVGIG. The CDR3 measures 15 amino acids from cysteine to phenylalanine. The CDR3 DNA has 45 bases and is translated from base 1. Trimmed from V: 7 bases; trimmed from J: 3 bases; junction bases lacking a gene match: 9. The V and J genes are TRBV30 and TRBJ1-4, and TRBD1 aligns with 9 junction nucleotides. This TCR came from a human donor who had recovered from COVID-19. The input for sequencing was peripheral blood, taken after recovery from COVID-19. The DNA reads TGTGCCTCTGGGCACAGGGGGCAGGCTAATGAAAAACTGTTTTTT. Its protein product is CASGHRGQANEKLFF.